These T cell receptor beta chains were read from a single sample in a study of Graves' ophthalmopathy and Graves' hyperthyroidism. TCRdb processed the multiplex PCR reads anew with MiXCR; each CDR3 protein has one entry. Here the sample spans approximately 700,000 distinct CDR3 sequences, about 38% being singletons. The specimen was peripheral blood. The receptors come from an adult man with Graves' ophthalmopathy. The CDR3 runs from the conserved cysteine through the conserved F or W. A D gene is named only where the DNA matches it firmly. Clone sizes are given selectively: once, few, many, or a class where the clone is expanded.

few TRBD2 TRBJ2-3 TRBV7-9 CASSLTGGPHADTQYF TGTGCCAGCAGCTTGACGGGGGGGCCGCATGCAGATACGCAGTATTTT
- TRBD1 TRBJ2-7 TRBV2 CASNRDRGPYEQYF TGTGCCAGCAACAGGGACAGGGGGCCCTACGAGCAGTACTTC
few TRBD2 TRBJ2-7 TRBV11-2 CASSPAAGITYEQYF TGTGCCAGCAGCCCCGCAGCGGGGATCACCTACGAGCAGTACTTC
- - TRBJ1-2 TRBV7-9 CASSQEAAGSYYGYTF TGCGCCAGCAGCCAAGAAGCGGCAGGGAGTTATTATGGCTACACCTTC
many - TRBJ1-1 TRBV7-2 CASSSPGPGSTEAFF TGTGCCAGCAGCTCCCCCGGGCCTGGGAGCACTGAAGCTTTCTTT
many - TRBJ2-6 TRBV19 CASSAQSAGANVLTF TGTGCCAGTAGTGCCCAGAGTGCTGGGGCCAACGTCCTGACTTTC
- TRBD2 TRBJ2-2 TRBV7-2 CASSPTWGLNTGELFF TGTGCCAGCAGCCCCACATGGGGACTAAACACCGGGGAGCTGTTTTTT
- - TRBJ2-3 TRBV2 CASREGQSARDTQYF TGTGCCAGCAGGGAAGGACAGTCTGCCCGGGATACGCAGTATTTT
- TRBD1 TRBJ1-5 TRBV29-1 CSVAEGGLGNQPQHF TGCAGCGTTGCCGAAGGGGGCTTGGGCAATCAGCCCCAGCATTTT
many TRBD2 TRBJ2-7 TRBV3-1 CASSPTSGSAYEQYF TGTGCCAGCAGCCCGACTAGCGGGAGTGCCTACGAGCAGTACTTC
- - TRBJ1-2 TRBV24-1 CATKEGSYGYTF TGTGCCACCAAAGAGGGTAGTTATGGCTACACCTTC
few - TRBJ2-3 TRBV9 CASSVTGGARTDTQYF TGTGCCAGCAGCGTGACTGGGGGGGCTCGCACAGATACGCAGTATTTT
many TRBD1 TRBJ2-7 TRBV10-2 CASKEWQGDGEQYF TGCGCCAGCAAGGAGTGGCAGGGGGATGGGGAGCAGTACTTC
many - TRBJ2-2 TRBV5-6 CASRQSSNTGELFF TGTGCCAGCAGACAGTCTTCGAACACCGGGGAGCTGTTTTTT
- TRBD2 TRBJ2-2 TRBV2 CALQRGRLAGGTGELFF TGTGCCTTACAAAGGGGAAGACTAGCGGGGGGCACCGGGGAGCTGTTTTTT
many TRBD2 TRBJ2-2 TRBV7-8 CASSLPGLAGTGELFF TGTGCCAGCAGCTTACCCGGACTAGCGGGAACCGGGGAGCTGTTTTTT
many - TRBJ1-3 TRBV29-1 CSVEAGRRGSGNTIYF TGCAGCGTTGAAGCGGGGAGAAGGGGGTCTGGAAACACCATATATTTT
- TRBD1 TRBJ1-2 TRBV29-1 CSVAGGRGYGYTF TGCAGCGTTGCAGGGGGTCGGGGCTATGGCTACACCTTC
few - TRBJ1-5 TRBV2 CASSIVRGNQPQHF TGTGCCAGCAGTATTGTCCGGGGGAATCAGCCCCAGCATTTT
- - TRBJ1-1 TRBV29-1 CSVDGGEFTEASF TGCAGCGTCGACGGCGGTGAGTTCACTGAAGCTTCCTTT
- - TRBJ2-2 TRBV7-8 CASSSNDRDEELFF TGTGCCAGCAGCTCAAACGACCGGGACGAGGAGCTGTTTTTT
- TRBD1 TRBJ1-1 TRBV12-3/TRBV12-4 CASSRGQGPGTEAFF TGTGCCAGCAGCCGCGGACAGGGACCGGGAACTGAAGCTTTCTTT
many - TRBJ2-5 TRBV11-3 CASSLGMLETQYF TGTGCCAGCAGCTTAGGGATGTTGGAGACCCAGTACTTC
- - TRBJ2-5 TRBV5-1 CASRELGGTETQYF TGCGCCAGCAGAGAATTGGGGGGCACAGAGACCCAGTACTTC
- TRBD1 TRBJ1-2 TRBV29-1 CSSRSTGGDGYGYTF TGCAGCAGCAGAAGTACAGGGGGCGATGGTTATGGCTACACCTTC
many TRBD2 TRBJ2-2 TRBV6-5 CASSYSGLAGNTGELFF TGTGCCAGCAGTTACTCGGGGCTAGCGGGGAACACCGGGGAGCTGTTTTTT
once TRBD2 TRBJ2-3 TRBV10-3 CAISEGTSSDTQYF TGTGCCATCAGTGAGGGGACTAGTTCAGATACGCAGTATTTT
few - TRBJ2-7 TRBV9 CASSLQAAREQYF TGTGCCAGCAGTTTACAAGCTGCGAGGGAGCAGTACTTC
few TRBD1 TRBJ1-1 TRBV14 CASSRPVQGVWSTEAFF TGTGCCAGCAGCCGTCCGGTACAGGGGGTTTGGAGCACTGAAGCTTTCTTT
- TRBD2 TRBJ2-3 TRBV5-6 CASSWTSTADTQYF TGTGCCAGCAGCTGGACTAGTACCGCAGATACGCAGTATTTT
few - TRBJ1-4 TRBV18 CASSRQRNEKLFF TGTGCCAGCTCACGACAGAGGAATGAAAAACTGTTTTTT
- TRBD1 TRBJ2-6 TRBV25-1 CASVEEADRGRSGANVLTF TGTGCCAGCGTTGAAGAGGCGGACAGGGGGCGGTCAGGGGCCAACGTCCTGACTTTC
many TRBD1 TRBJ1-4 TRBV10-3 CAISEGTGFARKLFF TGTGCCATCAGTGAGGGGACAGGGTTTGCGAGAAAACTGTTTTTT
- TRBD1 TRBJ1-6 TRBV2 CASSPHRGPDNSPLHF TGTGCCAGCAGTCCGCACAGGGGTCCCGATAATTCACCCCTCCACTTT
few - TRBJ1-2 TRBV3-1 CASSQTWRANYGYTF TGTGCCAGCAGCCAAACTTGGAGAGCTAACTATGGCTACACCTTC
- - TRBJ2-7 TRBV11-2 CASSSGVAGEQYF TGTGCCAGCAGCTCCGGTGTGGCCGGGGAGCAGTACTTC
- - TRBJ1-4 TRBV19 CASSIVTVSTNEKLFF TGTGCCAGTAGTATAGTCACCGTTTCCACTAATGAAAAACTGTTTTTT
- - TRBJ1-2 TRBV4-1 CASSLIPRDVRTVGYTF TGCGCCAGCAGCCTCATTCCCCGGGACGTAAGGACCGTTGGCTACACCTTC
few TRBD1 TRBJ2-6 TRBV6-5 CASSQTGYGGANVLTF TGTGCCAGCAGCCAGACAGGGTATGGTGGGGCCAACGTCCTGACTTTC
- - TRBJ1-2 TRBV19 CASSIQGHHQTYGYTF TGTGCCAGTAGTATACAGGGACACCACCAGACCTATGGCTACACCTTC
few - TRBJ1-5 TRBV19 CASSIIWTPRSNQPQHF TGTGCCAGTAGTATTATATGGACCCCCCGCAGCAATCAGCCCCAGCATTTT
few TRBD1 TRBJ1-4 TRBV6-6 CASSTQGAGEKLLF TGTGCCAGCAGCACGCAGGGGGCGGGTGAAAAACTGCTTTTT
- TRBD2 TRBJ2-2 TRBV9 CASSQPSGTTSTGELFF TGCGCCAGCAGCCAACCCTCCGGGACTACAAGCACCGGGGAGCTGTTTTTT
- TRBD1 TRBJ1-2 TRBV6-5 CASSYSGQYYGYTF TGTGCCAGCAGTTACTCGGGACAGTACTATGGCTACACCTTC
few TRBD1 TRBJ1-3 TRBV20-1 CSARDRADTIYF TGCAGTGCTCGGGACAGGGCGGACACCATATATTTT
few TRBD1 TRBJ1-2 TRBV7-2 CASSNSGGSGYTF TGTGCCAGCAGCAACTCAGGGGGCTCTGGCTACACCTTC
- - TRBJ1-2 TRBV7-9 CASSPSRATNYGYTF TGTGCCAGCAGTCCCTCGAGGGCCACTAACTATGGCTACACCTTC
few - TRBJ1-1 TRBV20-1 CSAREPIPPAEAFF TGCAGTGCTAGAGAACCTATACCCCCGGCTGAAGCTTTCTTT
- - TRBJ2-1 TRBV20-1 CSASALGPDNEQFF TGCAGTGCTAGTGCGCTAGGCCCTGACAATGAGCAGTTCTTC
once - TRBJ1-4 TRBV25-1 CASSERGQEEKLFF TGTGCCAGCAGTGAACGGGGGCAAGAAGAAAAACTGTTTTTT
- TRBD1 TRBJ1-5 TRBV6-6 CASSLPQGGSNQPQHF TGTGCCAGCAGTCTCCCCCAGGGGGGGAGCAATCAGCCCCAGCATTTT
- TRBD2 TRBJ2-7 TRBV27 CASSLRTSGIEQYF TGTGCCAGCAGTTTACGGACTAGCGGGATCGAGCAGTACTTC
- - TRBJ1-1 TRBV25-1 CVSLERRAGAFF TGTGTCAGCTTGGAAAGGAGGGCTGGAGCTTTCTTT
once - TRBJ1-2 TRBV19 CASSMSEGIDYGYTF TGTGCCAGTAGTATGTCAGAAGGGATAGACTATGGCTACACCTTC
- - TRBJ1-5 TRBV7-9 CASGSGEQPQHF TGTGCCAGTGGCTCTGGAGAACAGCCCCAGCATTTT
few - TRBJ2-7 TRBV10-3 CAISSGGAYEQYF TGTGCCATCAGTTCTGGCGGCGCCTACGAGCAGTACTTC
many - TRBJ1-4 TRBV12-3/TRBV12-4 CASSLQEDEKLFF TGTGCCAGCAGTTTACAGGAGGATGAAAAACTGTTTTTT
- - TRBJ2-2 TRBV5-1 CASTPGTNTGELFF TGCGCCAGCACCCCGGGAACGAACACCGGGGAGCTGTTTTTT
- - TRBJ2-3 TRBV4-2 CASSQQPLLTDTQYF TGTGCCAGCAGCCAACAGCCGCTCCTCACAGATACGCAGTATTTT
- - TRBJ1-1 TRBV20-1 CSARVGPREGTEAFF TGCAGTGCTAGAGTTGGTCCCAGGGAGGGAACTGAAGCTTTCTTT